This entry is about one T cell receptor beta chain. Its specificity is not known. CDR3 length: 14 amino acids. V trimming: 4 bases; J trimming: 1 base; junction bases outside the gene matches: 4. Germline V CDR1 and CDR2: SGHDT, YYEEEE. These data are taken from a study of cytomegalovirus exposure and HLA in healthy donors. Study-level results: It emerged from a later analysis that several of the most significant clusters appeared to be linked to common viral pathogens. The authors later found HLA-associated TCR beta chains more clonally expanded than equally common others. In a later analysis, a missense DCLRE1C variant was linked to TCR beta V- and J-gene trimming.

The PCR ran on 60 Vbeta and 13 Jbeta primers. Repertoires were generated with immunoSEQ multiplex PCR, while TCRdb's copy carries only in-frame clones and drops some. Seen here are more than 85,000 clones, around 85% observed once, and the top ten hold less than 2%. The specimen sequenced was PBMCs. The TCR comes from a man between 35 and 55 years old in good health and CMV-seronegative. This chain joins TRBV5-6 and TRBJ2-7, with 8 bases fitting TRBD2. CDR3 DNA: TGTGCCAGCAGCAAAACGGGGGGGTCCTACGAGCAGTACTTC. This codes for CASSKTGGSYEQYF.